These T cell receptor beta chains were read from a single sample in a study of T cell responses to AZD1222 COVID-19 vaccine. Repertoires were generated with immunoSEQ multiplex PCR, while TCRdb's copy carries only in-frame clones and drops some. The sample includes around 100,000 clones, more than 75% of them seen just once. This material consisted of peripheral blood, taken on day 0 of AZD1222 vaccination. The receptors stem from an adult in good health. The CDR3 runs from the conserved cysteine through the conserved F or W. D genes are given only for firm matches. Size is omitted from some rows. Given values are once, few, many or a class for expanded clones.

CASRQGLASRKDYEQYF	TGTGCCAGCAGACAAGGACTAGCGTCCCGTAAGGACTACGAGCAGTACTTC	.	TRBV5-5	TRBJ2-7	TRBD2	17
CASSFTDTQYF	TGTGCCAGCAGCTTCACAGATACGCAGTATTTT	many	TRBV7-9	TRBJ2-3	.	11
CASSYGWTGNTIYF	TGTGCCAGCAGTTATGGGTGGACTGGAAACACCATATATTTT	.	TRBV6-5	TRBJ1-3	.	14
CASSLNVGGRETQYF	TGTGCCAGCAGCTTAAATGTGGGAGGGCGGGAGACCCAGTACTTC	once	TRBV7-3	TRBJ2-5	TRBD2	15
CASSLTGNTIYF	TGTGCCAGCAGCTTGACTGGAAACACCATATATTTT	.	TRBV5-5	TRBJ1-3	.	12
CSVVGHDLSNQPQHF	TGCAGCGTTGTAGGGCATGACCTTAGCAATCAGCCCCAGCATTTT	.	TRBV29-1	TRBJ1-5	.	15
CASSGGSSSYNSPLHF	TGTGCCAGCAGCGGAGGTTCTAGCTCCTATAATTCACCCCTCCACTTT	.	TRBV28	TRBJ1-6	.	16
CAIKALQTGSEQFF	TGTGCCATAAAAGCGCTACAGACCGGCAGTGAGCAGTTCTTC	.	TRBV6-5	TRBJ2-1	.	14
CASSRDSRGTQYF	TGTGCCAGCAGCCGGGACAGCCGTGGGACCCAGTACTTC	.	TRBV12-3/TRBV12-4	TRBJ2-5	TRBD1	13
CASSQPDGTYEQYF	TGCGCCAGCAGCCAACCCGACGGAACCTACGAGCAGTACTTC	few	TRBV4-1	TRBJ2-7	.	14
CASSDSAAGRAFF	TGTGCCAGCTCAGATTCAGCGGCAGGGAGAGCTTTCTTT	once	TRBV18	TRBJ1-1	.	13
CSVEFEGSEQFF	TGCAGCGTTGAGTTTGAGGGGTCTGAGCAGTTCTTC	.	TRBV29-1	TRBJ2-1	.	12
CASSFLTSSYEQYF	TGTGCCAGCAGTTTTCTGACTAGCTCCTACGAGCAGTACTTC	.	TRBV6-5	TRBJ2-7	.	14
CASSPGLAGGVYEQYF	TGTGCCAGCAGCCCGGGACTAGCGGGAGGGGTCTACGAGCAGTACTTC	.	TRBV11-1	TRBJ2-7	TRBD2	16
CASSLTGTPGYTF	TGTGCCAGCAGCTTGACGGGGACCCCTGGCTACACCTTC	.	TRBV5-4	TRBJ1-2	.	13
CAWSVLNRGAGYTF	TGTGCCTGGAGTGTACTTAACAGGGGAGCCGGCTACACCTTC	.	TRBV30	TRBJ1-2	TRBD1	14
CATIPNGGAHEKLFF	TGTGCCACAATCCCCAATGGGGGCGCCCATGAAAAACTGTTTTTT	few	TRBV28	TRBJ1-4	.	15
CASGVNQPQHF	TGTGCCAGTGGAGTCAATCAGCCCCAGCATTTT	.	TRBV19	TRBJ1-5	.	11
CASSSTPTGNSYEQYF	TGTGCCAGCAGCTCCACCCCGACAGGGAACTCCTACGAGCAGTACTTC	.	TRBV11-2	TRBJ2-7	TRBD1	16
CASSFRGNNEQFF	TGTGCCAGCAGTTTTCGGGGGAACAATGAGCAGTTCTTC	.	TRBV12-3/TRBV12-4	TRBJ2-1	.	13
CSANSGNTIYF	TGCAGCGCCAACTCTGGAAACACCATATATTTT	.	TRBV29-1	TRBJ1-3	.	11
CASSYGTSGMWGSTDTQYF	TGTGCCAGCAGTTACGGGACTAGCGGGATGTGGGGCAGTACAGATACGCAGTATTTT	.	TRBV7-6	TRBJ2-3	TRBD2	19
CASSESGGSYGYTF	TGTGCCAGCAGTGAGTCGGGGGGTAGTTATGGCTACACCTTC	.	TRBV6-1	TRBJ1-2	.	14
CASSTGRLAGGPFNEQFF	TGTGCCAGCAGCACCGGGCGTCTAGCGGGAGGGCCTTTCAATGAGCAGTTCTTC	.	TRBV11-2	TRBJ2-1	TRBD2	18
CASSLLAGGYTGELFF	TGTGCCAGCAGCTTATTAGCGGGAGGGTACACCGGGGAGCTGTTTTTT	.	TRBV7-3	TRBJ2-2	TRBD2	16
CASSYQAGLNTEAFF	TGTGCCAGCAGTTACCAGGCCGGATTGAACACTGAAGCTTTCTTT	.	TRBV6-5	TRBJ1-1	.	15
CATSDSGRAAHEQFF	TGTGCCACCAGTGATAGCGGGAGGGCCGCTCATGAGCAGTTCTTC	once	TRBV24-1	TRBJ2-1	TRBD2	15
CASSQEQVALAPYNEQFF	TGTGCCAGCAGCCAAGAACAGGTAGCCCTCGCTCCCTACAATGAGCAGTTCTTC	.	TRBV4-2	TRBJ2-1	.	18
CASSSRTGLVDTQYF	TGTGCCAGCAGCTCCCGGACAGGGTTGGTAGATACGCAGTATTTT	.	TRBV7-9	TRBJ2-3	TRBD1	15
CASSPHGTGTYYEQYF	TGTGCCAGTAGTCCCCACGGGACAGGGACTTACTACGAGCAGTACTTC	.	TRBV19	TRBJ2-7	TRBD1	16
CASSLEKNTEAFF	TGTGCCAGCAGCCTTGAGAAGAACACTGAAGCTTTCTTT	.	TRBV3-1/TRBV3-2	TRBJ1-1	.	13
CASSYEGGPYNEQFF	TGTGCCAGCAGTTACGAGGGGGGCCCCTACAATGAGCAGTTCTTC	.	TRBV6-5	TRBJ2-1	.	15
CASSSSLNTEAFF	TGTGCCAGCAGCTCCTCTCTGAACACTGAAGCTTTCTTT	.	TRBV11-2	TRBJ1-1	.	13
CASSFTGTANSGNTIYF	TGTGCCAGCAGCTTCACCGGGACAGCCAACTCTGGAAACACCATATATTTT	.	TRBV7-2	TRBJ1-3	TRBD1	17
CATSPSGTVGGELFF	TGTGCCACATCACCCTCGGGGACAGTTGGTGGGGAGCTGTTTTTT	.	TRBV7-2	TRBJ2-2	TRBD1	15
CAWSWTSGTHEQFF	TGTGCCTGGAGTTGGACTAGCGGGACCCATGAGCAGTTCTTC	.	TRBV30	TRBJ2-1	TRBD2	14
CASSLYPGQLSSGNTIYF	TGTGCCAGTAGTCTGTATCCGGGACAGTTGAGCTCTGGAAACACCATATATTTT	.	TRBV19	TRBJ1-3	TRBD1	18
CASSFGPGHNTEAFF	TGTGCCAGCAGCTTCGGACCAGGGCACAACACTGAAGCTTTCTTT	.	TRBV5-4	TRBJ1-1	.	15
CASSPRVAGNTDTQYF	TGCGCCAGCAGCCCCAGGGTAGCGGGCAACACAGATACGCAGTATTTT	.	TRBV5-1	TRBJ2-3	TRBD2	16
CASSLFNEKLFF	TGCGCCAGCAGCTTATTCAATGAAAAACTGTTTTTT	medium-sized	TRBV4-1	TRBJ1-4	.	12
CASSDPGTYGYTF	TGTGCCAGCAGTGACCCAGGGACCTATGGCTACACCTTC	.	TRBV6-1	TRBJ1-2	.	13
CASSEGGRGYTF	TGTGCCAGCAGTGAAGGGGGGAGGGGCTACACCTTC	.	TRBV6-1	TRBJ1-2	.	12